This T cell receptor beta chain was retrieved from a study of T-cell reconstitution after alpha-beta-depleted transplantation in children. Trimming shortened V by 2 bases and J by 3 bases, and 11 bases separated the two germline ends. Germline CDR1 KGHDR, CDR2 SFDVKD. This CDR3 comprises 15 residues. During its preparation, the TCRbeta library received unique molecular identifiers. A single record per CDR3 protein comes from TCRdb applying MiXCR to the PCR reads. The data show around 800,000 distinct CDR3 sequences, under 20% seen once. The J gene is TRBJ2-3, the V gene TRBV24-1, with D possibly matching TRBD1 (6 bases). Specimen: PBMCs, mostly from graft donor cells, collected 360 days after TCRalphabeta/CD19-depleted stem cell transplant. The clonotype was recovered from a male patient between 10 and 17 years old who had a stem cell transplant for acute lymphoblastic leukemia, so the T cells may come from the graft donor. Here the CDR3 reads CATSDSYRETDTQYF. CDR3 nucleotides: TGTGCCACCAGTGATTCTTACAGGGAGACAGATACGCAGTATTTT.